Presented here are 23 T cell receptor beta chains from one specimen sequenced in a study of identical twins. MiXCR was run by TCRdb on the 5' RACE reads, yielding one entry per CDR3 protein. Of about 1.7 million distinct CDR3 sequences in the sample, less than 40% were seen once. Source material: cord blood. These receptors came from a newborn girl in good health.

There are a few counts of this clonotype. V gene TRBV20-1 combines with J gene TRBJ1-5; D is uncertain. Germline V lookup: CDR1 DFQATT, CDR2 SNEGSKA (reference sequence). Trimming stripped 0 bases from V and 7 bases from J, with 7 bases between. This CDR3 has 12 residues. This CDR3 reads CSARDLLQPQHF. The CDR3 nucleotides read TGCAGTGCTAGAGATCTGTTACAGCCCCAGCATTTT.

The CDR3 DNA follows: TGTGCCAGCAGTCAACTAGCGGTGGCAGATACGCAGTATTTT. Translation gives CASSQLAVADTQYF. The chain employs TRBV6-6 and TRBJ2-3; 8 bases are a match to TRBD2. Germline V gene lookup returns CDR1 MNHNY and CDR2 SVGAGI (reference sequence). Germline trimming cut 5 bases from V and 4 bases from J; bases unmatched to any gene: 5. CDR3 length equals 14 residues.

CDR3 DNA sequence: TGCAGTGCTAGAGATTCGGGGACAGGGGTGCGGAAACATGCAACTAATGAAAAACTGTTTTTT. The encoded protein is CSARDSGTGVRKHATNEKLFF. This chain uses TRBV20-1 with TRBJ1-4; 10 nucleotides match TRBD1. The V gene end was trimmed by 0 bases and the J gene end by 0 bases; junction bases not matched to a gene: 16. Germline-derived CDR1 and CDR2 are DFQATT and SNEGSKA (reference sequence). The CDR3 contains 21 residues.

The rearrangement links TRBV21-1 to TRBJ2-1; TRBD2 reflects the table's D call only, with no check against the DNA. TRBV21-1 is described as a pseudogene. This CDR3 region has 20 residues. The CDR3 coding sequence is TGTGCCAGCAGCCCCCGACTAGCGGGAGGGCCCACTATGACGGGGAATGAGCAGTTCTTC. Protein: CASSPRLAGGPTMTGNEQFF.

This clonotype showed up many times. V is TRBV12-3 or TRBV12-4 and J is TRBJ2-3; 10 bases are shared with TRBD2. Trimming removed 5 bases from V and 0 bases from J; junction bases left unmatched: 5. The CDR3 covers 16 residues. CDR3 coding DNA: TGTGCCAGCAGTCCGCGACTAGCGGGTAGCACAGATACGCAGTATTTT. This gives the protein CASSPRLAGSTDTQYF.

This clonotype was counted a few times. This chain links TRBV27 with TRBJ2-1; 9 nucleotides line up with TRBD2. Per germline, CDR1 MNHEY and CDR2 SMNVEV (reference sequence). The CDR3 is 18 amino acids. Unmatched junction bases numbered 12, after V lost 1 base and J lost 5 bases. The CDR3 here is CASSLWARASGADNEQFF. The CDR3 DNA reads TGTGCCAGCAGTTTATGGGCGAGGGCTAGCGGGGCAGACAATGAGCAGTTCTTC.

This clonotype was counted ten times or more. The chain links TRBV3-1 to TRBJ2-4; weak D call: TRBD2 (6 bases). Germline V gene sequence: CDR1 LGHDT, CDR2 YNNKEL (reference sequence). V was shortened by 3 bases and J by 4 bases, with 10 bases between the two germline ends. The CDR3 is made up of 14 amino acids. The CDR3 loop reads CASSQRTMKNIQYF. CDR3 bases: TGTGCCAGCAGCCAGAGGACTATGAAAAACATTCAGTACTTC. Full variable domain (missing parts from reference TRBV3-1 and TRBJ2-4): DTAVSQTPKYLVTQMGNDKSIKCEQNLGHDTMYWYKQDSKKFLKIMFSYNNKELIINETVPNRFSPKSPDKAHLNLHINSLELGDSAVYFCASSQRTMKNIQYFGAGTRLSVL.

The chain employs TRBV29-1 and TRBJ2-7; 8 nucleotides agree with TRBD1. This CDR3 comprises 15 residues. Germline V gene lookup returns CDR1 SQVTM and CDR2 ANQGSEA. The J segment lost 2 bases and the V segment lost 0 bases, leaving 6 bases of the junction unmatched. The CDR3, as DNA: TGCAGCGTTGAAGATCCGAGACAGGGGCCCTACGAGCAGTACTTC. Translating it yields CSVEDPRQGPYEQYF.

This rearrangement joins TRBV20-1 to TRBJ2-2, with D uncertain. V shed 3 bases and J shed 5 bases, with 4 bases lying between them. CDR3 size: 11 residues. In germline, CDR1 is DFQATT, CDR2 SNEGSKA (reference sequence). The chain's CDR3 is CSARTTGELFF. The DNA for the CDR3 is TGCAGTGCTAGGACTACCGGGGAGCTGTTTTTT.

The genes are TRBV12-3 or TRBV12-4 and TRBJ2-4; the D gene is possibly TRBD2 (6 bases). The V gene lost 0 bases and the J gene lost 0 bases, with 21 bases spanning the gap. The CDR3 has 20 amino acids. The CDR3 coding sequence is TGTGCCAGCAGTTTAGCGCGTTTGGGGAGGTCAGGCCTAGCCAAAAACATTCAGTACTTC. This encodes CASSLARLGRSGLAKNIQYF.

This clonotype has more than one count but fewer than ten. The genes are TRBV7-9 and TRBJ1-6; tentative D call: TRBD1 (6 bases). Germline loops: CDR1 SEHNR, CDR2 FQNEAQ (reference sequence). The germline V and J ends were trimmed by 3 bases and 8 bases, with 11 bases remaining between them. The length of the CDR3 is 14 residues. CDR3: CASSLGRGHSPLHF. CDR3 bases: TGTGCCAGCAGCTTGGGCAGGGGTCATTCACCCCTCCACTTT.

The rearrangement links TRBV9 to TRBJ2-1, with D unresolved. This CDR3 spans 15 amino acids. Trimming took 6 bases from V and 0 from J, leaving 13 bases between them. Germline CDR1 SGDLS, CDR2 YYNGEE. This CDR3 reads CASNERGPSYNEQFF. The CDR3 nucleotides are TGTGCCAGCAACGAGAGAGGACCCTCCTACAATGAGCAGTTCTTC. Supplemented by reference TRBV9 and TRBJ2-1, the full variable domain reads DSGVTQTPKHLITATGQRVTLRCSPRSGDLSVYWYQQSLDQGLQFLIQYYNGEERAKGNILERFSAQQFPDLHSELNLSSLELGDSALYFCASNERGPSYNEQFFGPGTRLTVL.

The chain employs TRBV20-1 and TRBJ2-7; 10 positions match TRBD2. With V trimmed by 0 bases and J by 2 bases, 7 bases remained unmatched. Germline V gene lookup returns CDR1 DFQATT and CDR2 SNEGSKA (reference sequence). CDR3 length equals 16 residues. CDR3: CSARDLEREGPYEQYF. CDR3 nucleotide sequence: TGCAGTGCTAGAGATTTGGAGCGGGAGGGTCCCTACGAGCAGTACTTC.

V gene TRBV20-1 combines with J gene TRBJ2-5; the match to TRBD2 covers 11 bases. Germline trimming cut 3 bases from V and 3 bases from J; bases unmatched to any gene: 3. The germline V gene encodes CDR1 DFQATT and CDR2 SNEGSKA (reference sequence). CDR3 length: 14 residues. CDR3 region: CSASVLAGEETQYF. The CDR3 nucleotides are TGCAGTGCTAGCGTACTAGCGGGAGAAGAGACCCAGTACTTC.

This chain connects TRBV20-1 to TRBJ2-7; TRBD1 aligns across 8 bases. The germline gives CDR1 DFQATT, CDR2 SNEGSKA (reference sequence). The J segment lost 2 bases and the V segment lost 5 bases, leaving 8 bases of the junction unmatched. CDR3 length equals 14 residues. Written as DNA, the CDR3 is TGCAGTGCTGCCCGGACAGGGAGAACCTACGAGCAGTACTTC. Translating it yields CSAARTGRTYEQYF.

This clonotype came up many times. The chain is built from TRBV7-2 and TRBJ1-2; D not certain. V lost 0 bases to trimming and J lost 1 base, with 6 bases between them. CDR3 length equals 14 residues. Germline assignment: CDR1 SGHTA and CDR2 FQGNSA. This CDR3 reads CASSLAWRNYGYTF. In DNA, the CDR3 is TGTGCCAGCAGCTTAGCGTGGCGTAACTATGGCTACACCTTC.

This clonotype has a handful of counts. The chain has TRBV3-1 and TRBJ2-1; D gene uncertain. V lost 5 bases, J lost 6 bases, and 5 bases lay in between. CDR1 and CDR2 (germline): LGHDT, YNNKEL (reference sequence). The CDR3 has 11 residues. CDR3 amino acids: CASSGPNEQFF. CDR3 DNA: TGTGCCAGCAGCGGGCCCAATGAGCAGTTCTTC.

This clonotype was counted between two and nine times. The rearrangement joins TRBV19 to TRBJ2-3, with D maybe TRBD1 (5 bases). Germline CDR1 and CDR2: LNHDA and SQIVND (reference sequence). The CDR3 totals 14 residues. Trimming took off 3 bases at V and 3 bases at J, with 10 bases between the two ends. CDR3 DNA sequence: TGTGCCAGTAGTATGGGCAGGGATACAGATACGCAGTATTTT. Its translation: CASSMGRDTDTQYF.

Written as DNA, the CDR3 is TGCAGCGCCGCGACAGGGAGAAACGAGCAGTACTTC. Amino acids: CSAATGRNEQYF. The rearrangement links TRBV29-1 to TRBJ2-5, with 7 positions matching TRBD1. The J call may be incorrect, as the DNA end agrees better with TRBJ2-7. The germline V gene encodes CDR1 SQVTM and CDR2 ANQGSEA. There are 12 residues in the CDR3.

The CDR3 protein is CATSRDLDPGEKLFF. In nucleotides, the CDR3 is TGTGCCACCAGCAGAGATTTGGACCCAGGCGAAAAACTGTTTTTT. This rearrangement joins TRBV15 to TRBJ1-4; D remains ambiguous. The CDR3 has 15 residues. CDR1 and CDR2 (germline): LNHNV, YYDKDF (reference sequence). V shed 0 bases and J shed 8 bases, with 13 bases lying between them.

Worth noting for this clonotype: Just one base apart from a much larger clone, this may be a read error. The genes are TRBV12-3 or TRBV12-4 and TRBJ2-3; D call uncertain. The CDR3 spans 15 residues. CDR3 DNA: TGTGCCAGCAGTTTAGCGGGTAGCCGCACAGATGCGCAGTATTTT. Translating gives CASSLAGSRTDAQYF.

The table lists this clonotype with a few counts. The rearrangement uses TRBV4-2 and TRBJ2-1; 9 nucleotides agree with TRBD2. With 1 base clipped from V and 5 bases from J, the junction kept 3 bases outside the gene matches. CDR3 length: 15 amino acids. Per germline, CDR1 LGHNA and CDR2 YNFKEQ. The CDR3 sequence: CASSQGSSGDNEQFF. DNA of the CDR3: TGTGCCAGCAGCCAAGGATCTAGCGGGGACAATGAGCAGTTCTTC.

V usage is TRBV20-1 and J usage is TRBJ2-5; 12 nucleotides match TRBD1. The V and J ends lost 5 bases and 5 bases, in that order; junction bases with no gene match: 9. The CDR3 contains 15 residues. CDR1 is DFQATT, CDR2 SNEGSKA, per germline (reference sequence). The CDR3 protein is CSAGRPGQGAETQYF. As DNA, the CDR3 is TGCAGTGCTGGCCGGCCGGGACAGGGGGCGGAGACCCAGTACTTC.